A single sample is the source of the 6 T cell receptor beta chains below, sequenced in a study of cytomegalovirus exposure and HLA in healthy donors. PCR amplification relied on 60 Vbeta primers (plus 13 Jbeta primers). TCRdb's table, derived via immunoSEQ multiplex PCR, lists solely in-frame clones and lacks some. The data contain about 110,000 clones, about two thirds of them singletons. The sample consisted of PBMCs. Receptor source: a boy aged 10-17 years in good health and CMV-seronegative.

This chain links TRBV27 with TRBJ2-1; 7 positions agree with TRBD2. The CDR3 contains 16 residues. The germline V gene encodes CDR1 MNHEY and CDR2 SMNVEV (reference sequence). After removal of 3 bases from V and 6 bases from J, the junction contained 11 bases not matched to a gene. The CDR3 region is CASSFAISGQFNEQFF. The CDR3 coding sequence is TGTGCCAGCAGTTTTGCCATTAGCGGGCAATTCAATGAGCAGTTCTTC.

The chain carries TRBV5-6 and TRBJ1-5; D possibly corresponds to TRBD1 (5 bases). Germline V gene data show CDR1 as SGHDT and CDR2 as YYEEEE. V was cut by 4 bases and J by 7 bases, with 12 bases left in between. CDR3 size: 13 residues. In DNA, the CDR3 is TGTGCCAGCAGCGGGGGGTTCGGCCAGCCCCAGCATTTT. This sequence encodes CASSGGFGQPQHF.

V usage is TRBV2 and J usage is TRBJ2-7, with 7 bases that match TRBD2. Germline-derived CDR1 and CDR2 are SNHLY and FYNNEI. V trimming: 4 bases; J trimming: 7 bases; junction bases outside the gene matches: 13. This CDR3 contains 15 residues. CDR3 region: CASSVGGSFLEEQYF. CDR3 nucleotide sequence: TGTGCCAGCAGTGTGGGCGGGAGCTTTTTGGAAGAGCAGTACTTC. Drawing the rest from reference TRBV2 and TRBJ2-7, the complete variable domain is EPEVTQTPSHQVTQMGQEVILRCVPISNHLYFYWYRQILGQKVEFLVSFYNNEISEKSEIFDDQFSVERPDGSNFTLKIRSTKLEDSAMYFCASSVGGSFLEEQYFGPGTRLTVT.

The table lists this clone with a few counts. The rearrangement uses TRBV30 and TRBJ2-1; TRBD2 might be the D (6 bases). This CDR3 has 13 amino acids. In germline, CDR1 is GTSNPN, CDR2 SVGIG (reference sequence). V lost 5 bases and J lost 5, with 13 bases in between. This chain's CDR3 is CAWSGTSNNEQFF. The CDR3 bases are TGTGCCTGGTCCGGGACTTCAAACAATGAGCAGTTCTTC.

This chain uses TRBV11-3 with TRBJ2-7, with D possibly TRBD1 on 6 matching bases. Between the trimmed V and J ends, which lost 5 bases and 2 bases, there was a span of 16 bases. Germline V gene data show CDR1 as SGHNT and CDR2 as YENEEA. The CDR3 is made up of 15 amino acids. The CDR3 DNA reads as TGTGCCAGCAGCCCCTTCCCAGGGGTCACCTACGAGCAGTACTTC. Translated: CASSPFPGVTYEQYF.

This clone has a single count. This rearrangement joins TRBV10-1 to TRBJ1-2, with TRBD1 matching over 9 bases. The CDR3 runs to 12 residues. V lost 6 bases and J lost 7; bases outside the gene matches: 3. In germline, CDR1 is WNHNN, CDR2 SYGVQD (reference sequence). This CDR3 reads CASRQGAGGYTF. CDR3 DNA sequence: TGCGCCAGCAGACAGGGGGCCGGTGGCTACACCTTC.